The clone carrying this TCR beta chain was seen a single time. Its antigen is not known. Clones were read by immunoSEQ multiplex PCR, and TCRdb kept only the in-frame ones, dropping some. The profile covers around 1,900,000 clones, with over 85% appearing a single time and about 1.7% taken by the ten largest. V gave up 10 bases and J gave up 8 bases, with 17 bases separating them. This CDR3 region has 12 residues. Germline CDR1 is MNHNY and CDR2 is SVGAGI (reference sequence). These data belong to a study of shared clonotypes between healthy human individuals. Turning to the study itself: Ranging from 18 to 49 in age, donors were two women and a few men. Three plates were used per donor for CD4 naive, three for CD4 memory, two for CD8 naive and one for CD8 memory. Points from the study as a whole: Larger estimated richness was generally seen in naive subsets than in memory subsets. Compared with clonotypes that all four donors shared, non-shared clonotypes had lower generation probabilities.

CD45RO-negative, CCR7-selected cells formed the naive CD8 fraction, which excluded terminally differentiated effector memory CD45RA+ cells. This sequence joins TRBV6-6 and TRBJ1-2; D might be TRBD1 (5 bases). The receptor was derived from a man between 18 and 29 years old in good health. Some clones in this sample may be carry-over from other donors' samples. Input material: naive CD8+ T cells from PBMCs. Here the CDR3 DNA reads TGTGCCATCATTAACCCCCAGGGCGGCTACACCTTC. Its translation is CAIINPQGGYTF.